These T cell receptor beta chains were read from a single sample in a study of T cells in localized non-small cell lung cancer. Repertoires were generated with immunoSEQ multiplex PCR, while TCRdb's copy carries only in-frame clones and drops some. The profile shows 15,000 to 20,000 clones, about 90% of them singletons. The sample here was peripheral blood mononuclear cells, taken before any cancer treatment. Receptors originate from a woman aged 40 to 75 with stage III lung adenocarcinoma. Both conserved end residues are part of each CDR3. A D gene is named only where the DNA matches it firmly. Clone size is given for some rows only: seen once, a few or many times, or a class if the clone is expanded.

j_gene | v_gene | abundance | d_gene | CDR3aa | CDR3nt
TRBJ2-7 | TRBV7-8 | - | - | CASSSGAGEQYF | TGTGCCAGCAGCTCAGGGGCAGGGGAGCAGTACTTC
TRBJ1-2 | TRBV10-3 | - | - | CAISDTPGGLFYTF | TGTGCCATCAGTGACACACCCGGGGGGCTGTTCTACACCTTC
TRBJ1-1 | TRBV30 | - | - | CAWRRETEAFF | TGTGCCTGGAGGAGGGAAACTGAAGCTTTCTTT
TRBJ2-5 | TRBV11-3 | - | - | CASSLLVSARGVGETQYF | TGTGCCAGCAGCTTGTTGGTCTCCGCGAGGGGCGTGGGAGAGACCCAGTACTTC
TRBJ2-5 | TRBV9 | - | - | CASSVDEGLAETQYF | TGTGCCAGCAGCGTAGATGAGGGATTGGCGGAGACCCAGTACTTC
TRBJ2-1 | TRBV7-6 | - | TRBD2 | CASSLGGLAGVNEQFF | TGTGCCAGCAGCTTAGGGGGGCTAGCGGGAGTCAATGAGCAGTTCTTC
TRBJ1-1 | TRBV28 | - | - | CASTRQSAEAFF | TGTGCCAGCACACGGCAATCAGCCGAAGCTTTCTTT
TRBJ2-1 | TRBV6-1 | once | - | CASSDQDYGYNEQFF | TGTGCCAGCAGTGATCAGGACTATGGCTACAATGAGCAGTTCTTC
TRBJ1-5 | TRBV6-6 | once | TRBD1 | CASKGQDNQPQHF | TGTGCCAGCAAGGGACAGGACAATCAGCCCCAGCATTTT
TRBJ2-2 | TRBV15 | - | TRBD2 | CATAGVMTGELFF | TGTGCCACCGCGGGAGTAATGACCGGGGAGCTGTTTTTT
TRBJ1-1 | TRBV2 | - | - | CASSVALLNTEAFF | TGTGCCAGCAGTGTTGCCCTACTGAACACTGAAGCTTTCTTT
TRBJ2-5 | TRBV6-5 | - | TRBD1 | CASSPATGGETQYF | TGTGCCAGCAGTCCCGCCACAGGGGGCGAGACCCAGTACTTC
TRBJ2-7 | TRBV4-1 | - | TRBD2 | CASSQVLTSGSPKGEQYF | TGCGCCAGCAGCCAAGTTTTGACTAGCGGGAGCCCCAAGGGGGAGCAGTACTTC
TRBJ1-2 | TRBV28 | few | TRBD1 | CASSSTGGAGGYTF | TGTGCCAGCAGTTCAACAGGGGGCGCGGGAGGCTACACCTTC
TRBJ2-7 | TRBV27 | - | - | CASRIGGLPAYEQYF | TGTGCCAGCAGAATTGGGGGACTCCCGGCCTACGAGCAGTACTTC
TRBJ1-5 | TRBV6-6 | - | - | CASSYGVDQPQHF | TGTGCCAGCAGTTACGGGGTGGATCAGCCCCAGCATTTT
TRBJ2-3 | TRBV4-1 | - | TRBD2 | CASSQGGLAGGVDTQYF | TGCGCCAGCAGCCAAGGGGGACTAGCGGGAGGGGTCGATACGCAGTATTTT
TRBJ1-2 | TRBV29-1 | - | - | CSVDLIGTAFNGYTF | TGCAGCGTTGACTTAATCGGGACGGCGTTTAACGGCTACACCTTC
TRBJ2-3 | TRBV15 | - | TRBD2 | CATSRALAGGIITDTQYF | TGTGCCACCAGCAGAGCACTAGCGGGGGGGATAATCACAGATACGCAGTATTTT
TRBJ1-1 | TRBV28 | - | - | CASVPSLQNTEAFF | TGTGCCAGCGTGCCCTCCCTCCAGAACACTGAAGCTTTCTTT
TRBJ1-1 | TRBV19 | - | - | CASSIVGGGQAFF | TGTGCCAGTAGTATAGTTGGAGGGGGTCAAGCTTTCTTT
TRBJ2-7 | TRBV4-2 | - | - | CASRYREDSYEQYF | TGTGCCAGCAGATACAGGGAGGACTCCTACGAGCAGTACTTC
TRBJ2-5 | TRBV19 | - | - | CASSGRQGGETQYF | TGTGCCAGTAGTGGGAGGCAGGGCGGAGAGACCCAGTACTTC
TRBJ2-1 | TRBV4-2 | few | - | CASSQVNEQFF | TGTGCCAGCAGCCAAGTGAATGAGCAGTTCTTC
TRBJ2-7 | TRBV28 | - | TRBD2 | CASSLPGLAGAYEQYF | TGTGCCAGCAGTTTACCCGGACTAGCGGGGGCCTACGAGCAGTACTTC
TRBJ1-2 | TRBV9 | - | - | CASSVASSGMNYYGYTF | TGTGCCAGCAGCGTAGCTTCGTCAGGGATGAACTACTATGGCTACACCTTC
TRBJ2-6 | TRBV5-1 | - | - | CASSLEFMGLLTF | TGCGCCAGCAGCTTGGAATTCATGGGGCTCCTGACTTTC
TRBJ2-3 | TRBV4-3 | - | TRBD2 | CASSQGGTSGEADTQYF | TGCGCCAGCAGCCAAGGGGGGACTAGCGGGGAGGCAGATACGCAGTATTTT
TRBJ2-2 | TRBV28 | - | - | CASSFGLPKKRAGELFF | TGTGCCAGCAGTTTCGGACTCCCCAAAAAGAGGGCCGGGGAGCTGTTTTTT
TRBJ1-4 | TRBV27 | - | TRBD1 | CASSSGQATNEKLFF | TGTGCCAGCAGTTCAGGACAGGCAACTAATGAAAAACTGTTTTTT
TRBJ2-4 | TRBV10-2 | - | - | CASSDIGLAKNIQYF | TGCGCCAGCAGTGATATAGGGCTAGCCAAAAACATTCAGTACTTC
TRBJ1-1 | TRBV18 | - | - | CASSRGAEAFF | TGTGCCAGCTCCCGGGGGGCTGAAGCTTTCTTT
TRBJ2-3 | TRBV9 | - | - | CASSQSRDAHTQYF | TGTGCCAGCAGCCAAAGCAGGGACGCACATACGCAGTATTTT
TRBJ2-5 | TRBV27 | - | - | CASKVTAQQETQYF | TGTGCCAGCAAAGTTACAGCACAGCAAGAGACCCAGTACTTC